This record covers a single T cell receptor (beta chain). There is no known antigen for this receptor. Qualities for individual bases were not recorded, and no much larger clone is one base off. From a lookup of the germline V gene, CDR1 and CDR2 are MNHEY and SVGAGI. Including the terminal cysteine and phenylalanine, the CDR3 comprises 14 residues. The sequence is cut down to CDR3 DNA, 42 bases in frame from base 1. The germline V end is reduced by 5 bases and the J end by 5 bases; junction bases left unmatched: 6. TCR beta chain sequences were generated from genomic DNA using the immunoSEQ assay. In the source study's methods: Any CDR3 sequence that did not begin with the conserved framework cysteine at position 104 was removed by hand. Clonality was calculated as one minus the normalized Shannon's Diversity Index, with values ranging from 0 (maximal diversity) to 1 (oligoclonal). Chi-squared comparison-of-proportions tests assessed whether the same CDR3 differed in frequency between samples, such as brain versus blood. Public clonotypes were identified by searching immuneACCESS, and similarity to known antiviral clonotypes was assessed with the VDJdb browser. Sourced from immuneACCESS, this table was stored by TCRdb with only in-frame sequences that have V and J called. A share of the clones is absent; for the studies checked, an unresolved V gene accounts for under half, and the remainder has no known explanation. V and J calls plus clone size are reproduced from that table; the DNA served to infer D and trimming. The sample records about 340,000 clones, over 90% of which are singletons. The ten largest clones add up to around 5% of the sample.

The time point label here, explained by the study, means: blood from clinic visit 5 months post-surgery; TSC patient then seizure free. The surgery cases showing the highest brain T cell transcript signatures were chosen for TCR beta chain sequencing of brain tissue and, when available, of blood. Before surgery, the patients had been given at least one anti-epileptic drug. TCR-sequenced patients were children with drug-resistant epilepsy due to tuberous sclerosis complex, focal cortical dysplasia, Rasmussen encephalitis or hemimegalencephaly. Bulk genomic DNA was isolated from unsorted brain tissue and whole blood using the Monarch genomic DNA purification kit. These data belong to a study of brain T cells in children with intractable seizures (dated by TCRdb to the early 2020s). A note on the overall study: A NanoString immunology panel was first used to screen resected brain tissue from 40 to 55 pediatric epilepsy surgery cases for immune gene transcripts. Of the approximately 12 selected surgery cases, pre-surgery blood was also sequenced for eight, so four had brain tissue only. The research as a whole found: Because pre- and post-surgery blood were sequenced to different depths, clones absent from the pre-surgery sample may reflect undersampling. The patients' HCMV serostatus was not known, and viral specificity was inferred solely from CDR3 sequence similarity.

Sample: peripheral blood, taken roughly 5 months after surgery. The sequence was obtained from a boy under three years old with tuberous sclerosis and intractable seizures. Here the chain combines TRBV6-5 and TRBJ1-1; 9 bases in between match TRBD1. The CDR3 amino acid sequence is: CASSNGQGRTEAFF. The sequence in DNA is TGTGCCAGCAGTAATGGACAGGGGCGAACTGAAGCTTTCTTT.